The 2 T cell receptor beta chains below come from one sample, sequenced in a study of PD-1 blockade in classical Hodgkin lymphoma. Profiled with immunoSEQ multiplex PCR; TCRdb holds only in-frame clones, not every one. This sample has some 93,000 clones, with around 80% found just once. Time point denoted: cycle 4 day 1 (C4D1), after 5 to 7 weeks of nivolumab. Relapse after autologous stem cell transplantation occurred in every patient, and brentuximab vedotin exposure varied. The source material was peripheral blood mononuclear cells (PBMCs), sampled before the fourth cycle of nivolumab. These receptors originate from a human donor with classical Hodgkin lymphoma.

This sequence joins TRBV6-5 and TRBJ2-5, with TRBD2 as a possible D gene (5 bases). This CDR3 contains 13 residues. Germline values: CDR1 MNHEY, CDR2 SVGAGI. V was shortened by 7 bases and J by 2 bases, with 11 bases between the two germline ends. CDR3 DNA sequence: TGTGCCAGCAAAAGAGCGGATCAAGAGACCCAGTACTTC. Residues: CASKRADQETQYF.

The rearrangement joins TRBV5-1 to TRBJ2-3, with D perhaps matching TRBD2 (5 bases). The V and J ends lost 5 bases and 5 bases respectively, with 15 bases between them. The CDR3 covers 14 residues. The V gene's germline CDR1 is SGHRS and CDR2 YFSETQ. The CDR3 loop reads CASSVRPGGDTQYF. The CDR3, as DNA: TGCGCCAGCAGTGTCCGCCCAGGAGGAGATACGCAGTATTTT.